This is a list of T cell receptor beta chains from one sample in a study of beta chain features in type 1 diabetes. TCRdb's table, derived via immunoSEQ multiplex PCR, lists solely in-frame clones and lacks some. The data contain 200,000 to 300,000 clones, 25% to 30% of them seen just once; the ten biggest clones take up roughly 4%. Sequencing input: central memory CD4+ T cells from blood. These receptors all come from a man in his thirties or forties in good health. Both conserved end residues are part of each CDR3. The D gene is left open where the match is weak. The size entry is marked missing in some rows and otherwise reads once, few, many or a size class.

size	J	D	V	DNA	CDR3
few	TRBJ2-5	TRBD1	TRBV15	TGTGCCACCAGCAGAGTGGGACAGGGACTTCGCCAAGAGACCCAGTACTTC	CATSRVGQGLRQETQYF
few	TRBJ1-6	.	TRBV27	TGTGCCAGCAGTTTTTACAATAATTCACCCCTCCACTTT	CASSFYNNSPLHF
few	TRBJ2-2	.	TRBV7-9	TGTGCCAGCAGCCCAGGCGGGGGCTGGGCGCTGTTTTTT	CASSPGGGWALFF
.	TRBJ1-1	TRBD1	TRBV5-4	TGTGCCAGTAAACCGGGACAGGGGAACACTGAAGCTTTCTTT	CASKPGQGNTEAFF
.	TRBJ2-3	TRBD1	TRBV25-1	TGTGCCAGCAGTGAATGGAAAACAGGGGGCACAGATACGCAGTATTTT	CASSEWKTGGTDTQYF
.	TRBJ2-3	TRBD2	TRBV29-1	TGCAGCGGACTAGCGGGAGGAGTTGGGGCAGATACGCAGTATTTT	CSGLAGGVGADTQYF
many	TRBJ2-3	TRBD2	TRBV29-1	TGCAGCGTTCCCCCGGCGGGAGTATTTGATACGCAGTATTTT	CSVPPAGVFDTQYF
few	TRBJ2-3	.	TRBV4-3	TGCGCCAGCAGCCAAGATCGGGTAGCTACGCAGTATTTT	CASSQDRVATQYF
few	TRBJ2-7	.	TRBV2	TGTGCCAGCAGTGACTTGGAAAGGCCGAGGCAGTACTTC	CASSDLERPRQYF
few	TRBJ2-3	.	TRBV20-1	TGCAGTGCTAGGGGAGGAGATACGCAGTATTTT	CSARGGDTQYF
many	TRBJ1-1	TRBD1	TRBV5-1	TGCGCCAGCAGCTTGGAGGGGGCACCTTCGAACACTGAAGCTTTCTTT	CASSLEGAPSNTEAFF
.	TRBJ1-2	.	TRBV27	TGTGCCAGCTACACCGAACAGGGCGGTGGCTACACCTTC	CASYTEQGGGYTF
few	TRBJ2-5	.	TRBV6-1	TGTGCCAGCAGACCAGCAAAAGGGGAGACCCAGTACTTC	CASRPAKGETQYF
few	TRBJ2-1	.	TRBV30	TGTGCCTGGAGTGGCAGAGGTGAGCAGTTCTTC	CAWSGRGEQFF
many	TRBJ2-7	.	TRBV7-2	TGTGCCAGCAGCGTAAGGGATAGGCCCCGTGACGAGCAGTACTTC	CASSVRDRPRDEQYF
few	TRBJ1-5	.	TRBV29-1	TGCAGCGCCGGGGGACAAGGCAATCAGCCCCAGCATTTT	CSAGGQGNQPQHF
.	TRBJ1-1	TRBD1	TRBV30	TGTGCCTGGACAGGACAGGGAGGGGCTGAAGCTTTCTTT	CAWTGQGGAEAFF
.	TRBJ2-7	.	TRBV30	TGTGCCTGGAGTGTATATAGCGGCTCCTACGAGCAGTACTTC	CAWSVYSGSYEQYF
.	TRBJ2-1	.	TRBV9	TGTGCCAGCACGGGCAGTTTCAATGAGCAGTTCTTC	CASTGSFNEQFF
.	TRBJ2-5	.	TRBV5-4	TGTGCCAGCAGCTTGGACAGGGAAGAGACCCAGTACTTC	CASSLDREETQYF
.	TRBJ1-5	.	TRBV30	TGTGCCTGGAGTGTTCAGTATCAGCCCCAGCATTTT	CAWSVQYQPQHF
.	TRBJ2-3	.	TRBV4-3	TGCGCCAGCAGCCAAGGTACCACAGATACGCAGTATTTT	CASSQGTTDTQYF
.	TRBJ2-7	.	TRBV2	TGTGCCAGCAGGAGCTGGGACGGGACCTACGAGCAGTACTTC	CASRSWDGTYEQYF
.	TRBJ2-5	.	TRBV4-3	TGCGCCAGCAGCAAACTGGGACAACAAGAGACCCAGTACTTC	CASSKLGQQETQYF
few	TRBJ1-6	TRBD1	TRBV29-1	TGCAGCGTTACTACCGGGACAGGGGATTCACCCCTCCACTTT	CSVTTGTGDSPLHF
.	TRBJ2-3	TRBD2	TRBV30	TGTGCCTGGAACGCGGGGGTCACAGATACGCAGTATTTT	CAWNAGVTDTQYF
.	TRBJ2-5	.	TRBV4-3	TGCGCCAGCAGCCAAGATCACACAGGGCAAGAGACCCAGTACTTC	CASSQDHTGQETQYF
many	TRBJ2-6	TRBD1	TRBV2	TGTGCCAGCAGTAGGGACAGGTCCTCTGGGGCCAACGTCCTGACTTTC	CASSRDRSSGANVLTF
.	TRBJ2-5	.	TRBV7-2	TGTGCCAGCTCAGGGGGGTCTCAAGAGACCCAGTACTTC	CASSGGSQETQYF
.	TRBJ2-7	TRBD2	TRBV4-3	TGCGCCAGCAGCCAGGCGACTAGCGGATTCTCCTACGAGCAGTACTTC	CASSQATSGFSYEQYF
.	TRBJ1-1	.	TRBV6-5	TGTGCCAGCAGTTCTCCCGCGGGGGCCGGCACTGAAGCTTTCTTT	CASSSPAGAGTEAFF
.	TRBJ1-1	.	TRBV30	TGTGCCTGGAGTCTCCGGATAGCTGAAGCTTTCTTT	CAWSLRIAEAFF
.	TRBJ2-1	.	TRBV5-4	TGTGCCAGCAGCACCCTAGGGGGCAATGAGCAGTTCTTC	CASSTLGGNEQFF
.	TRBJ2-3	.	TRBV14	TGTGCCAGCAGCCAATCAGGTTCTGGTACGCAGTATTTT	CASSQSGSGTQYF
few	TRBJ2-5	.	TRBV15	TGTGCCACCAGCAGAGAGGTACACCTGGCCCAGTACTTC	CATSREVHLAQYF
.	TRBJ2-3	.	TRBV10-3	TGTGCCAGCAGTTACTCCCAGGGGCCCGCAGATACGCAGTATTTT	CASSYSQGPADTQYF
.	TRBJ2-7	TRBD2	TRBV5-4	TGTGCCAGCAGCTTGTCGCTAGCGGACTACGAGCAGTACTTC	CASSLSLADYEQYF
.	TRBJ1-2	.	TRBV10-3	TGTGCCACGAACAGGAACAACTATGGCTACACCTTC	CATNRNNYGYTF
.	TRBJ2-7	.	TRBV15	TGTGCCACCAGCAGAGATCCCCGCTCTTTCTACGAGCAGTACTTC	CATSRDPRSFYEQYF
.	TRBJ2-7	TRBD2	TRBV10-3	TGTGCCACGACGGGACTAGCCCCCTACGAGCAGTACTTC	CATTGLAPYEQYF
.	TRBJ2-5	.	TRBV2	TGTGCCACCAGACCCGGGGCAGCAGGGGAGACCCAGTACTTC	CATRPGAAGETQYF
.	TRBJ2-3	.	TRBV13	TGTGCCAGCAGCTTCCGCGACTCAAGCACAGATACGCAGTATTTT	CASSFRDSSTDTQYF
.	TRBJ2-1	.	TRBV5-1	TGCGCCAGCAGCGACAAACAGGGAAGCTCCTACAATGAGCAGTTCTTC	CASSDKQGSSYNEQFF
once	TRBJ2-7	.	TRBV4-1	TGCGCCAGCAGCCAAGATCCGGGGCCCTACGAGCAGTACTTC	CASSQDPGPYEQYF
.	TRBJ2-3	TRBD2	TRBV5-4	TGTGCCAGCAGCTTGGTAGCGGGGTCCACAGATACGCAGTATTTT	CASSLVAGSTDTQYF
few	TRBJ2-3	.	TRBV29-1	TGCAGCGTTGAAGCGGCAACTAGCACAGATACGCAGTATTTT	CSVEAATSTDTQYF
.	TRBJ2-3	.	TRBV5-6	TGTGCCAGCAGCGACCGTAGCACAGATACGCAGTATTTT	CASSDRSTDTQYF
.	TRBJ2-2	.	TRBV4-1	TGCGCCAGCAGCCCCAACCGGAGACTATCGAACACCGGGGAGCTGTTTTTT	CASSPNRRLSNTGELFF
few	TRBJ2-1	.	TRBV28	TGTGCCAGCAGTCCCCGTGGATCTGTGGTTTACAATGAGCAGTTCTTC	CASSPRGSVVYNEQFF
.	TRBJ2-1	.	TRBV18	TGTGCCAGCTCACCCCGGTATGGGATCGACAATGAGCAGTTCTTC	CASSPRYGIDNEQFF
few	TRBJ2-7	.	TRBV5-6	TGTGCCAGCAGCTTGGAGTATACCTACGAGCAGTACTTC	CASSLEYTYEQYF
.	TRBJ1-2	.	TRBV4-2	TGTGCCAGCAGCACCCGGGACACGGGTGATGGCTACACCTTC	CASSTRDTGDGYTF
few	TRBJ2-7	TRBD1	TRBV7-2	TGTGCCAGCAGTCTGGGACAGGGATACTCTTACGAGCAGTACTTC	CASSLGQGYSYEQYF
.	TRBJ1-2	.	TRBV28	TGTGCCAGCAGCCGCGGACAAGTCTATGGCTACACCTTC	CASSRGQVYGYTF
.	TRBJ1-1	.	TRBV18	TGTGCCAGCTCACCAGAACCCACTGAAGCTTTCTTT	CASSPEPTEAFF
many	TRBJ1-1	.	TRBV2	TGTGCCAGCAGCCTAGGACGCCTTAACACTGAAGCTTTCTTT	CASSLGRLNTEAFF
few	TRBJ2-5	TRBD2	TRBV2	TGTGCCAGCAGTGGCGCCAGGGAGGGGACCCAGTACTTC	CASSGAREGTQYF
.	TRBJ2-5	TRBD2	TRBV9	TGTGCCAGCAGCGTTAGCGGGGGGGCCGATGAGACCCAGTACTTC	CASSVSGGADETQYF
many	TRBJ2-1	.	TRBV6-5	TGTGCCAGCAGTACGACTAGGGAGCTCAATGAGCAGTTCTTC	CASSTTRELNEQFF